This TCR beta chain was observed in a study of blood T cell repertoires in COVID-19. Study details: Sites across the United States, Italy and Spain contributed samples from acute and convalescent COVID-19.

Germline lookup yields CDR1 SGHRS and CDR2 YFSETQ. V gave up 0 bases and J gave up 0 bases, with 13 bases separating them. The CDR3 spans 17 residues. TCRdb's copy holds only in-frame clones and misses some; the assay was immunoSEQ multiplex PCR. The sample contains 150,000 to 200,000 clones, around 80% of which appear only once. The TCR originated in a woman between 45 and 65 years old with acute COVID-19. Sequences were obtained from PBMCs or T cells enriched from blood (not recorded which). V usage is TRBV5-1 and J usage is TRBJ2-4, with D possibly being TRBD1 (7 bases). As DNA, the CDR3 is TGCGCCAGCAGCTTGGGGAGGGACAGCCTAGCCAAAAACATTCAGTACTTC. This gives the protein CASSLGRDSLAKNIQYF.